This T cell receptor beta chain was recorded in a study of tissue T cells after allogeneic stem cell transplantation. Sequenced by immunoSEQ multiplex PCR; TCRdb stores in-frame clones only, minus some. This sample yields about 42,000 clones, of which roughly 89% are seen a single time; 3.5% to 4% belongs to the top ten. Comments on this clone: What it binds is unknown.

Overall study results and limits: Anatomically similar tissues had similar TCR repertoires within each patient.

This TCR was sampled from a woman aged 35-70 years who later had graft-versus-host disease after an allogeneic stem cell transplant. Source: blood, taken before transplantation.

CDR3 region: CASKGLAGVGEQFF. In nucleotides, the CDR3 is TGTGCCAGCAAAGGACTAGCGGGAGTGGGTGAGCAGTTCTTC. The rearrangement uses TRBV28 and TRBJ2-1; 13 bases are shared with TRBD2. V was clipped by 7 bases and J by 9 bases; unmatched bases: 6. CDR1 and CDR2 from the germline V gene are MDHEN and SYDVKM. The CDR3 extends over 14 amino acids.